These 9 T cell receptor beta chains share one sample of origin, sequenced in a study of CD8 T cells in ankylosing spondylitis. TCRdb ran MiXCR on the 5' RACE reads and lists one entry per CDR3 protein. The sample yields under 450,000 distinct CDR3 sequences, 20% seen once. Sequenced input: blood, either unsorted or a sorted T cell fraction (not recorded which). These receptors came from a male donor with ankylosing spondylitis or in good health (not recorded which).

This clonotype showed up just a few times. The chain couples TRBV27 to TRBJ2-1; tentative D call: TRBD1 (5 bases). CDR1 is MNHEY and CDR2 is SMNVEV in the germline V gene (reference sequence). V lost 4 bases to trimming and J lost 4 bases, with 17 bases between them. CDR3 length: 16 amino acids. The CDR3 loop reads CASSSSRGLSYNEQFF. CDR3 nucleotide sequence: TGTGCCAGCAGTTCCTCAAGGGGTTTGAGTTACAATGAGCAGTTCTTC.

The V gene is TRBV12-3 or TRBV12-4, the J gene TRBJ1-2; D remains ambiguous. Trimming took 0 bases from V and 1 from J, leaving 9 bases between them. The CDR3 is made up of 15 amino acids. CDR3 region: CASSLATSNNYGYTF. DNA of the CDR3: TGTGCCAGCAGTTTAGCGACAAGCAATAACTATGGCTACACCTTC.

This clonotype was seen only a few times. The J gene is TRBJ2-2, the V gene TRBV12-3 or TRBV12-4; 8 bases align to TRBD2. There are 16 residues in the CDR3. The V segment lost 3 bases and the J segment 6 bases; nucleotides outside the gene matches: 9. CDR3 coding DNA: TGTGCCAGCAGTTTGACGCCGGGGGGGCGGTCCGGGGAGCTGTTTTTT. This sequence encodes CASSLTPGGRSGELFF.

The table lists this clonotype with many counts. The chain links TRBV12-3 or TRBV12-4 to TRBJ2-3; the match to TRBD2 covers 7 bases. The CDR3 extends over 15 amino acids. The V and J ends lost 5 bases and 2 bases, in that order; junction bases with no gene match: 7. Written as DNA, the CDR3 is TGTGCCAGCAGTCCCGGGGACTACCTCACAGATACGCAGTATTTT. It is translated as CASSPGDYLTDTQYF.

The chain combines TRBV28 with TRBJ2-7; a possible D gene is TRBD1 (5 bases). V lost 5 bases to trimming and J lost 3 bases, with 14 bases between them. Germline CDR1 reads MDHEN; CDR2 reads SYDVKM. The CDR3 contains 14 residues. CDR3 protein: CASSASDSIYEQYF. The CDR3, as DNA: TGTGCCAGCAGTGCCTCCGACAGTATCTACGAGCAGTACTTC.

The table lists this clonotype with a few counts. The V gene is TRBV6-1, the J gene TRBJ2-1; 8 bases are a match to TRBD2. The CDR3 contains 16 residues. After removal of 2 bases from V and 9 bases from J, the junction contained 12 bases not matched to a gene. Germline CDR1 MNHNS, CDR2 SASEGT. In nucleotides, the CDR3 is TGTGCCAGCAGTGAACCAGCGGGGGCCCCGGGGGTTGAGCAGTTCTTC. Amino acids: CASSEPAGAPGVEQFF.

This clonotype was detected a few times. The chain recombines TRBV5-1 with TRBJ2-4; D possibly corresponds to TRBD2 (6 bases). V was pared by 4 bases and J by 3 bases, with 14 bases between. This CDR3 comprises 15 residues. Germline V gene lookup returns CDR1 SGHRS and CDR2 YFSETQ. This CDR3 reads CASSPPGVGKNIQYF. In DNA form, the CDR3 reads TGCGCCAGCAGCCCCCCGGGAGTGGGCAAAAACATTCAGTACTTC.

The chain carries TRBV20-1 and TRBJ2-2; D may correspond to TRBD1 or TRBD2 (6 bases each). Trimming removed 5 bases at V and 2 bases at J, with 12 bases between. The CDR3 has 14 amino acids. Per the germline V gene, CDR1 is DFQATT and CDR2 is SNEGSKA (reference sequence). The CDR3 reads CSAGGTQNTGELFF. In DNA form, the CDR3 reads TGCAGTGCTGGCGGGACACAAAACACCGGGGAGCTGTTTTTT.

This clonotype was detected ten times or more. V and J are TRBV11-2 and TRBJ2-3; maybe TRBD2 (5 bases). Trimming removed 4 bases at V and 3 bases at J, with 11 bases between. Germline V gene lookup returns CDR1 SGHAT and CDR2 FQNNGV. The CDR3 has 14 residues. In DNA, the CDR3 is TGTGCCAGCAGCTCGAGCCCGGGGACAGATACGCAGTATTTT. Its translation is CASSSSPGTDTQYF.